Each of the 18 T cell receptor beta chains below was sequenced from the same sample in a study of T cells in localized non-small cell lung cancer. TCRdb's table, derived via immunoSEQ multiplex PCR, lists solely in-frame clones and lacks some. This sample yields tens of thousands of clones, of which 65% to 85% are seen a single time; 15% to 20% belongs to the top ten. The sequencing used peripheral blood mononuclear cells, collected before any cancer treatment. These receptors came from a man aged 40 to 70 with stage III lung adenocarcinoma.

The rearrangement links TRBV11-1 to TRBJ2-3; D is perhaps TRBD2 (6 bases). The germline gives CDR1 SGHAT, CDR2 FQDESV (reference sequence). The V and J ends lost 2 bases and 1 base respectively, with 7 bases between them. The CDR3 loop spans 14 amino acids. The CDR3 nucleotides are TGTGCCAGCAGCTTATCGGGGGGCACAGATACGCAGTATTTT. This sequence encodes CASSLSGGTDTQYF. Full variable domain (rest looked up from reference TRBV11-1 and TRBJ2-3): EAEVAQSPRYKITEKSQAVAFWCDPISGHATLYWYRQILGQGPELLVQFQDESVVDDSQLPKDRFSAERLKGVDSTLKIQPAELGDSAMYLCASSLSGGTDTQYFGPGTRLTVL.

V is TRBV7-2 and J is TRBJ2-2; 10 bases line up with TRBD2. The trim removed 1 base at V and 5 bases at J, leaving 4 bases unmatched. Germline V gene lookup returns CDR1 SGHTA and CDR2 FQGNSA. CDR3 length: 16 amino acids. CDR3 nucleotide sequence: TGTGCCAGCAGCTTAGGGGGGACTAGCGTAACCGGGGAGCTGTTTTTT. This encodes CASSLGGTSVTGELFF.

The CDR3 loop reads CAISGQDGVGEQYF. For the CDR3, the DNA is TGTGCCATCAGTGGGCAGGATGGCGTTGGCGAGCAGTACTTC. This rearrangement joins TRBV10-3 to TRBJ2-7; D unresolved. Germline lookup yields CDR1 ENHRY and CDR2 SYGVKD. This CDR3 region has 14 residues. The ends were cut back, 4 bases at V and 6 bases at J, with 16 bases in the middle.

This clone appeared a few times. The V call is TRBV11-2, the J call TRBJ1-3, with no clear D. The CDR3 covers 17 residues. The germline V and J ends were trimmed by 1 base and 0 bases, with 13 bases remaining between them. Germline loops: CDR1 SGHAT, CDR2 FQNNGV. The CDR3 reads CASSLVTSDPSGNTIYF. The DNA of the CDR3 is TGTGCCAGCAGCTTAGTGACCTCCGACCCCTCTGGAAACACCATATATTTT.

V gene TRBV7-2 combines with J gene TRBJ1-5; the D is unclear. The CDR3 is 13 residues long. CDR1 and CDR2 (germline): SGHTA, FQGNSA. Trimming shortened V by 8 bases and J by 0 bases, and 8 bases separated the two germline ends. This CDR3 reads CASAPLSNQPQHF. The CDR3 nucleotides read TGTGCCAGCGCCCCCCTTAGCAATCAGCCCCAGCATTTT.

V usage is TRBV9 and J usage is TRBJ1-4; D gene ambiguous. Per germline, CDR1 SGDLS and CDR2 YYNGEE. V lost 3 bases to trimming and J lost 4 bases, with 13 bases between them. The length of the CDR3 is 15 residues. The CDR3 spells CASSASGWVNEKLFF. The DNA of the CDR3 is TGTGCCAGCAGCGCCTCAGGCTGGGTTAATGAAAAACTGTTTTTT. Full variable domain (remainder filled in from reference TRBV9 and TRBJ1-4): DSGVTQTPKHLITATGQRVTLRCSPRSGDLSVYWYQQSLDQGLQFLIQYYNGEERAKGNILERFSAQQFPDLHSELNLSSLELGDSALYFCASSASGWVNEKLFFGSGTQLSVL.

The rearrangement uses TRBV19 and TRBJ1-3; no clear D gene. Deletions cut 4 bases from V and 0 bases from J, with 10 bases between. Germline assignment: CDR1 LNHDA and CDR2 SQIVND (reference sequence). CDR3 length: 15 amino acids. The CDR3 region is CASSRDGGSGNTIYF. In DNA, the CDR3 is TGTGCCAGTAGTAGGGATGGAGGCTCTGGAAACACCATATATTTT.

The chain joins TRBV4-3 to TRBJ1-6; 10 positions agree with TRBD1. The germline V gene encodes CDR1 LGHNA and CDR2 YSLEER. The trim removed 0 bases at V and 8 bases at J, leaving 4 bases unmatched. The length of the CDR3 is 16 residues. In DNA, the CDR3 is TGCGCCAGCAGCCAAGAGTTGGACAGGGGGTATTCACCCCTCCACTTT. Translation: CASSQELDRGYSPLHF.

The V and J genes are TRBV6-1 and TRBJ2-4, with D possibly TRBD1 on 6 matching bases. Germline V gives CDR1 MNHNS, CDR2 SASEGT. Trimming removed 7 bases at V and 14 bases at J, with 18 bases between. The CDR3 has 12 amino acids. The CDR3 loop is CASKLTGDLKYF. As DNA, the CDR3 is TGTGCCAGCAAATTGACAGGAGACCTAAAGTACTTC.

The CDR3 sequence is CASSQGQGTVQPQHF. CDR3 nucleotides: TGTGCCAGCAGCCAGGGACAGGGGACCGTTCAGCCCCAGCATTTT. The chain is built from TRBV5-6 and TRBJ1-5; TRBD1 matches at 10 bases. CDR3 length: 15 residues. The J segment lost 6 bases and the V segment lost 4 bases, leaving 7 bases of the junction unmatched. The germline V gene has CDR1 SGHDT and CDR2 YYEEEE.

The chain employs TRBV7-2 and TRBJ1-5; D is ambiguous. Germline CDR1 and CDR2: SGHTA and FQGNSA. V shed 5 bases and J shed 3 bases, with 17 bases lying between them. The CDR3 spans 16 residues. Written as DNA, the CDR3 is TGTGCCAGCAGCCTCCTCCCGGTCGAAGTCAATCAGCCCCAGCATTTT. This codes for CASSLLPVEVNQPQHF. The full variable domain, rest sourced from reference TRBV7-2 and TRBJ1-5, is GAGVSQSPSNKVTEKGKDVELRCDPISGHTALYWYRQSLGQGLEFLIYFQGNSAPDKSGLPSDRFSAERTGGSVSTLTIQRTQQEDSAVYLCASSLLPVEVNQPQHFGDGTRLSIL.

CDR3 region: CAWSVGRSRELFF. The DNA of the CDR3 is TGTGCCTGGAGTGTGGGGCGGTCTAGGGAGCTGTTTTTT. The chain links TRBV30 to TRBJ2-2; TRBD1 is a possible D gene (5 bases). Germline V CDR1 and CDR2: GTSNPN, SVGIG (reference sequence). The CDR3 length is 13 residues. Trimming took off 0 bases at V and 9 bases at J, with 11 bases between the two ends.

The rearrangement joins TRBV18 to TRBJ1-2; 7 bases map to TRBD1. CDR1 is KGHSH and CDR2 is LQKENI in the germline V gene. With V trimmed by 3 bases and J by 4 bases, 5 bases remained unmatched. This CDR3 has 14 amino acids. The CDR3 sequence is CASSPPDRAYGYTF. The DNA of the CDR3 is TGTGCCAGCTCACCCCCTGACAGGGCCTATGGCTACACCTTC. Drawing the rest from reference TRBV18 and TRBJ1-2, the complete variable domain is NAGVMQNPRHLVRRRGQEARLRCSPMKGHSHVYWYRQLPEEGLKFMVYLQKENIIDESGMPKERFSAEFPKEGPSILRIQQVVRGDSAAYFCASSPPDRAYGYTFGSGTRLTVV.

The chain is built from TRBV25-1 and TRBJ2-1, with D perhaps TRBD1 (8 bases). V lost 8 bases, J lost 9 bases, and 23 bases lay in between. The germline gives CDR1 MGHDK, CDR2 SYGVNS. The CDR3 spans 15 residues. The CDR3: CASDGIAGGGSEQFF. The CDR3 DNA sequence: TGTGCCAGCGATGGCATCGCAGGGGGCGGGAGTGAGCAGTTCTTC.

V and J are TRBV6-5 and TRBJ1-2; TRBD1 might be the D (6 bases). The CDR3 consists of 14 residues. Germline values: CDR1 MNHEY, CDR2 SVGAGI. V was shortened by 0 bases and J by 6 bases, with 11 bases between the two germline ends. The CDR3 sequence: CASSYSARGHGYTF. CDR3 DNA: TGTGCCAGCAGTTACTCTGCCAGGGGCCATGGCTACACCTTC.

This chain joins TRBV27 and TRBJ1-1, with D hard to call. The CDR3 loop spans 14 amino acids. Germline values: CDR1 MNHEY, CDR2 SMNVEV (reference sequence). Deletions cut 3 bases from V and 5 bases from J, with 13 bases between. The DNA for the CDR3 is TGTGCCAGCAGTTTGGAAGGCCCAGGAACTGAAGCTTTCTTT. This gives the protein CASSLEGPGTEAFF.

The chain has TRBV19 and TRBJ1-1, with D unclear. This CDR3 contains 15 residues. Germline lookup yields CDR1 LNHDA and CDR2 SQIVND (reference sequence). V dropped 5 bases and J dropped 5 bases, with 18 bases sitting between them. The CDR3 is CASSPSERRRTEAFF. CDR3 DNA sequence: TGTGCCAGTAGTCCTTCAGAGAGGCGACGGACTGAAGCTTTCTTT.

This chain uses TRBV5-1 with TRBJ2-7; TRBD2 matches 10 bases. This CDR3 is 15 amino acids long. V trimming: 3 bases; J trimming: 2 bases; junction bases outside the gene matches: 5. CDR1 and CDR2 (germline): SGHRS, YFSETQ. The CDR3 is CASSWGTSATYEQYF. For the CDR3, the DNA is TGCGCCAGCAGCTGGGGGACTAGCGCGACCTACGAGCAGTACTTC.